What follows describes a single T cell receptor beta chain. Its target is not known. These data are taken from a study of cytomegalovirus exposure and HLA in healthy donors. The wider study: When 350 to 500 donors were genotyped, about 80% of them were found to fall in the Caucasian-associated ancestry cluster.

The CDR3 is 14 residues long. Trimming took 2 bases from V and 5 from J, leaving 11 bases between them. Germline V CDR1 and CDR2: SGHTA, FQGTGA. A multiplex PCR was run with 60 Vbeta primers and 13 Jbeta primers. The method was immunoSEQ multiplex PCR; TCRdb's version includes in-frame clones alone and lacks a portion of them. The sample lists 100,000 to 150,000 clones; about 86% were seen once. Study-level points and caveats: A link between a missense DCLRE1C variant and TCR beta V- and J-gene trimming emerged from a later analysis.

The sample was PBMCs. This TCR was sampled from a man in his late teens or twenties in good health and CMV-seronegative. The chain couples TRBV7-3 to TRBJ2-3; weak D call: TRBD1 (6 bases). The chain's CDR3 is CASSLAGVGDTQYF. The CDR3 bases are TGTGCCAGCAGCTTAGCAGGGGTGGGAGATACGCAGTATTTT.